This TCR beta chain was recovered during a study of T-cell memory formation after mild COVID-19. Germline trimming cut 5 bases from V and 7 bases from J; bases unmatched to any gene: 8. The CDR3 is made up of 16 amino acids. Germline CDR1 LNHDA, CDR2 SQIVND (reference sequence). This clonotype was observed a few times. TCRdb re-analysed the 5' RACE reads in MiXCR, keeping a single row per CDR3 protein. Here the sample spans about 540,000 distinct CDR3 sequences, roughly 22% being singletons. The material sequenced was PBMCs or a T cell subset sorted from them (not recorded which). The V gene is TRBV19, the J gene TRBJ2-1; 13 bases fit TRBD2. The receptor's source is an adult woman who had mild COVID-19 (a few samples of this study predate the infection). Cell type and time point are not known. Here the CDR3 DNA reads TGTGCCAGTAGTGGACTAGCGGGAGATACGGGGAATGAGCAGTTCTTC. Encoded protein: CASSGLAGDTGNEQFF.